Following are 10 T cell receptor beta chains from one sample sequenced in a study of blood T cell repertoires in COVID-19. TCRdb's copy holds only in-frame clones and misses some; the assay was immunoSEQ multiplex PCR. The repertoire includes about 170,000 clones, more than 85% of them detected once, and roughly 0.57% sits in the top ten. Input material: peripheral blood. These receptors came from a man in his sixties with COVID-19, enrolled during active disease.

This sequence joins TRBV7-2 and TRBJ2-1; the D gene is possibly TRBD1 (5 bases). From germline, CDR1 is SGHTA and CDR2 FQGNSA. Trimming stripped 7 bases from V and 8 bases from J, with 21 bases between. This CDR3 is built from 15 residues. The CDR3 loop is CASTAQTQAVHEQFF. DNA of the CDR3: TGTGCCAGCACCGCACAGACACAGGCCGTCCATGAGCAGTTCTTC.

The V and J genes are TRBV28 and TRBJ2-3; weak D call: TRBD2 (5 bases). Deletions cut 8 bases from V and 4 bases from J, with 10 bases between. CDR3 length: 12 amino acids. CDR1 is MDHEN and CDR2 is SYDVKM in the germline V gene. CDR3 sequence reads: CASVGSADTQYF. Here the CDR3 DNA reads TGTGCCAGCGTTGGGAGTGCAGATACGCAGTATTTT. The full variable domain, its missing parts supplied by reference TRBV28 and TRBJ2-3, is DVKVTQSSRYLVKRTGEKVFLECVQDMDHENMFWYRQDPGLGLRLIYFSYDVKMKEKGDIPEGYSVSREKKERFSLILESASTNQTSMYLCASVGSADTQYFGPGTRLTVL.

The V and J genes are TRBV11-2 and TRBJ2-1; 8 positions agree with TRBD2. V lost 4 bases, J lost 0 bases, and 11 bases stayed unmatched. CDR3 size: 18 residues. Germline V gene data show CDR1 as SGHAT and CDR2 as FQNNGV. CDR3 in DNA: TGTGCCAGCAGCTCCCAGACTAGCGCCCGGAGCTCCTACAATGAGCAGTTCTTC. Translating gives CASSSQTSARSSYNEQFF. The full variable domain, with the rest looked up from reference TRBV11-2 and TRBJ2-1, is EAGVAQSPRYKIIEKRQSVAFWCNPISGHATLYWYQQILGQGPKLLIQFQNNGVVDDSQLPKDRFSAERLKGVDSTLKIQPAKLEDSAVYLCASSSQTSARSSYNEQFFGPGTRLTVL.

The V call is TRBV11-1, the J call TRBJ1-2, with TRBD1 identical over 11 bases. V lost 4 bases to trimming and J lost 2 bases; unmatched junction nucleotides: 3. From germline, CDR1 is SGHAT and CDR2 FQDESV (reference sequence). The CDR3 loop spans 15 amino acids. CDR3: CASSSWTGGNYGYTF. CDR3 bases: TGTGCCAGCAGCTCTTGGACAGGGGGCAACTATGGCTACACCTTC.

J is TRBJ1-5 and V is TRBV7-2, with D uncertain. With 1 base removed from V and 0 bases from J, the gap between germline ends came to 7 bases. Looked up from germline, CDR1 is SGHTA and CDR2 is FQGNSA. The CDR3 covers 15 residues. CDR3 amino acids: CASSLGVASNQPQHF. DNA for the CDR3: TGTGCCAGCAGCTTAGGGGTAGCTAGCAATCAGCCCCAGCATTTT.

J is TRBJ1-2 and V is TRBV18, with a tentative D call TRBD1 (5 bases). V lost 6 bases and J lost 8, with 16 bases in between. CDR1 is KGHSH, CDR2 LQKENI, per germline. The CDR3 spans 13 residues. For the CDR3, the DNA is TGTGCCAGCTCTCCGGGGGGACTTGGAGGCTACACCTTC. Protein product: CASSPGGLGGYTF. The whole variable domain, filled in from reference TRBV18 and TRBJ1-2, reads NAGVMQNPRHLVRRRGQEARLRCSPMKGHSHVYWYRQLPEEGLKFMVYLQKENIIDESGMPKERFSAEFPKEGPSILRIQQVVRGDSAAYFCASSPGGLGGYTFGSGTRLTVV.

This chain connects TRBV30 to TRBJ2-7, with 13 bases that match TRBD2. Trimming took 8 bases from V and 0 from J; bases not matched to a gene: 13. The CDR3 consists of 17 residues. Germline lookup yields CDR1 GTSNPN and CDR2 SVGIG (reference sequence). For the CDR3, the DNA is TGTGCCGGCCCCACTAGCGGGAGGGCCCTGAGCTCCTACGAGCAGTACTTC. Protein product: CAGPTSGRALSSYEQYF.

The chain couples TRBV7-8 to TRBJ1-1; no clear D gene. The V gene lost 2 bases and the J gene lost 3 bases, with 7 bases spanning the gap. The CDR3 covers 13 residues. Germline CDR1 is SGHVS and CDR2 is FQNEAQ. The CDR3 protein is CASSLIRDTEAFF. CDR3 bases: TGTGCCAGCAGCTTAATACGGGACACTGAAGCTTTCTTT.

The genes are TRBV28 and TRBJ2-5; D is possibly TRBD2 (5 bases). Germline CDR1 is MDHEN and CDR2 is SYDVKM. Between the trimmed V and J ends, which lost 9 bases and 7 bases, there was a span of 15 bases. This CDR3 spans 12 amino acids. This CDR3 is CASRVGGGTQYF. The CDR3 DNA is TGTGCCAGTAGAGTAGGAGGCGGGACCCAGTACTTC.

This rearrangement joins TRBV19 to TRBJ1-1, with TRBD1 identical over 9 bases. V dropped 7 bases and J dropped 5; count of bases not matched to a gene: 14. Germline CDR1 LNHDA, CDR2 SQIVND (reference sequence). This CDR3 is 16 amino acids long. Here the CDR3 reads CASTITQGAIGTEAFF. CDR3 nucleotides: TGTGCCAGTACCATAACACAGGGGGCCATCGGAACTGAAGCTTTCTTT.